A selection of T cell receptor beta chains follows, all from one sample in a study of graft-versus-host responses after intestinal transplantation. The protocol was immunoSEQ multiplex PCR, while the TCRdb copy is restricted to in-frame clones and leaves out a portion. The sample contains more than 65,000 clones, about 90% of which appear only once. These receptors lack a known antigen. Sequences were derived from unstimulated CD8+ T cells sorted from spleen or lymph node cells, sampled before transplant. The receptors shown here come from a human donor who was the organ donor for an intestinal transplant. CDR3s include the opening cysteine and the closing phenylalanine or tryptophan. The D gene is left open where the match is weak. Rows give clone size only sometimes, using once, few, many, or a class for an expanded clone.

CASSPAGHSNQPQHF,TGTGCCAGTAGTCCGGCGGGTCATAGCAATCAGCCCCAGCATTTT,TRBV19,.,TRBJ1-5,.
CASSIGGTGGINEQYF,TGTGCCAGTAGTATAGGTGGGACAGGGGGCATCAACGAGCAGTACTTC,TRBV19,.,TRBJ2-7,TRBD1
CASSDPGGSSYNEQFF,TGTGCCAGCAGTGACCCGGGAGGGAGCTCCTACAATGAGCAGTTCTTC,TRBV2,.,TRBJ2-1,TRBD2
CASSNSPGDYTF,TGTGCCAGTAGTAATAGTCCAGGGGACTACACCTTC,TRBV19,.,TRBJ1-2,.
CASSLSQGRTEAFF,TGTGCCAGCAGCTTATCCCAGGGTCGAACTGAAGCTTTCTTT,TRBV7-2,.,TRBJ1-1,.
CASSLGPGGELFF,TGTGCCAGCAGCTTAGGGCCAGGCGGGGAGCTGTTTTTT,TRBV7-9,.,TRBJ2-2,.
CASSSWTSGEDEQYF,TGTGCCAGCAGCTCCTGGACTAGCGGGGAAGACGAGCAGTACTTC,TRBV7-6,.,TRBJ2-7,TRBD2
CASSLQGAIDEQYF,TGTGCCAGCAGTTTGCAGGGGGCGATCGACGAGCAGTACTTC,TRBV28,.,TRBJ2-7,TRBD1
CASSQHPGLLNNEQFF,TGCGCCAGCAGCCAACACCCGGGACTTCTTAACAATGAGCAGTTCTTC,TRBV4-3,.,TRBJ2-1,.
CASSPRTEETQYF,TGTGCCAGCAGCCCCCGGACAGAAGAGACCCAGTACTTC,TRBV9,once,TRBJ2-5,.
CASSAKGQSLYNEQFF,TGTGCCAGCAGCGCTAAAGGACAGAGCCTTTACAATGAGCAGTTCTTC,TRBV9,once,TRBJ2-1,.
CASSWDRGNYGYTF,TGTGCCAGCAGCTGGGACAGGGGAAACTATGGCTACACCTTC,TRBV7-8,.,TRBJ1-2,TRBD1
CAWGTGTYEQYF,TGTGCCTGGGGGACAGGGACCTACGAGCAGTACTTC,TRBV2,.,TRBJ2-7,TRBD1
CASSHSGGPYEQYF,TGCGCCAGCAGCCACAGCGGGGGACCCTACGAGCAGTACTTC,TRBV4-1,.,TRBJ2-7,TRBD2
CASSQDLNYEQYF,TGCGCCAGCAGCCAAGATCTTAACTACGAGCAGTACTTC,TRBV4-3,.,TRBJ2-7,.
CASSEVTTRMNF,TGTGCCAGCAGTGAAGTTACTACTCGGATGAATTTT,TRBV6-1,few,TRBJ1-3,.
CASSPSRQGGEKLFF,TGCGCCAGCAGCCCAAGCCGTCAGGGCGGCGAAAAACTGTTTTTT,TRBV4-1,.,TRBJ1-4,.
CASSQDRDYEQYF,TGCGCCAGCAGCCAAGATCGGGACTACGAGCAGTACTTC,TRBV4-3,.,TRBJ2-7,.
CASSYSGGGTHEQFF,TGTGCCAGCAGTTACTCAGGCGGGGGGACCCATGAGCAGTTCTTC,TRBV6-5,.,TRBJ2-1,TRBD2
CASSYSSGGWSGELFF,TGTGCCAGCAGTTACAGTAGCGGGGGGTGGTCCGGGGAGCTGTTTTTT,TRBV6-6,.,TRBJ2-2,TRBD2
CASSLAAGQPQHF,TGTGCCAGCAGCTTAGCAGCGGGTCAGCCCCAGCATTTT,TRBV11-2,.,TRBJ1-5,.
CAIQGTNTGELFF,TGTGCCATACAGGGGACGAACACCGGGGAGCTGTTTTTT,TRBV2,.,TRBJ2-2,TRBD1
CASSVLGGETQYF,TGTGCCAGCAGCGTCCTAGGTGGAGAGACCCAGTACTTC,TRBV9,.,TRBJ2-5,.
CARDPPHRTAPHF,TGTGCCAGAGACCCCCCACATCGGACAGCTCCCCACTTT,TRBV7-6,.,TRBJ1-6,.
CASSQDIESSGNTIYF,TGCGCCAGCAGCCAAGATATTGAGAGCTCTGGAAACACCATATATTTT,TRBV4-1,few,TRBJ1-3,.
CASSEQGGNSPLHF,TGTGCCAGCAGCGAACAGGGCGGGAATTCACCCCTCCACTTT,TRBV9,.,TRBJ1-6,.
CASSLLAGGPSGTDTQYF,TGTGCCAGCAGTTTACTAGCGGGGGGGCCCAGTGGCACAGATACGCAGTATTTT,TRBV6-4,.,TRBJ2-3,TRBD2
CASSLASGGAADTQYF,TGCGCCAGCAGCTTGGCTAGCGGGGGGGCCGCAGATACGCAGTATTTT,TRBV5-1,.,TRBJ2-3,TRBD2
CASSQPGQGYGYTF,TGCGCCAGCAGCCAACCGGGACAAGGGTATGGCTACACCTTC,TRBV4-3,.,TRBJ1-2,.
CASSLGGSSYGYTF,TGTGCCAGCAGCTTAGGGGGCTCGAGCTATGGCTACACCTTC,TRBV7-6,.,TRBJ1-2,.
CASSLGQGGTEAFF,TGTGCCAGCAGCTTGGGGCAGGGGGGCACTGAAGCTTTCTTT,TRBV5-5,.,TRBJ1-1,TRBD1
CASSLASGGRSSYNEQFF,TGTGCCAGCAGTCTTGCTAGCGGGGGCCGAAGCTCCTACAATGAGCAGTTCTTC,TRBV27,.,TRBJ2-1,TRBD2
CASSPRGRETDTQYF,TGCGCCAGCAGCCCCCGAGGCAGGGAAACAGATACGCAGTATTTT,TRBV4-3,.,TRBJ2-3,.
CASTNNLGDDTIYF,TGTGCCAGCACCAACAACCTAGGGGATGACACCATATATTTT,TRBV5-4,few,TRBJ1-3,.
CASSQETGWADTQYF,TGCGCCAGCAGCCAAGAAACAGGGTGGGCAGATACGCAGTATTTT,TRBV4-1,.,TRBJ2-3,.
CASSLDQGQWNYSPLHF,TGTGCCAGCAGCTTAGATCAGGGACAGTGGAATTATTCACCCCTCCACTTT,TRBV11-2,.,TRBJ1-6,TRBD1
CAWSLSGGGADTQYF,TGTGCCTGGAGTCTTAGCGGGGGTGGGGCAGATACGCAGTATTTT,TRBV30,.,TRBJ2-3,TRBD2
CASFPGPNYGYTF,TGTGCCAGCTTTCCAGGCCCTAACTATGGCTACACCTTC,TRBV5-4,.,TRBJ1-2,.
CASSSGTSFSYEQYF,TGTGCCAGCAGTTCAGGGACTAGCTTTTCCTACGAGCAGTACTTC,TRBV27,.,TRBJ2-7,TRBD2
CASSFFGGGSVTGELFF,TGTGCCAGCAGCTTTTTTGGCGGGGGGTCGGTCACCGGGGAGCTGTTTTTT,TRBV7-2,.,TRBJ2-2,TRBD2